Below, one T cell receptor (beta chain) is given with its context. This record comes from a study of blood T cell repertoires in COVID-19. Study-wide background: Sites across the United States, Italy and Spain contributed samples from acute and convalescent COVID-19.

The J segment lost 4 bases and the V segment lost 4 bases, leaving 5 bases of the junction unmatched. Germline V gives CDR1 SNHLY, CDR2 FYNNEI. The CDR3 is 15 amino acids. As handled by the study authors: Amplification with reference gene primers provided the estimates of nucleated cell counts. Generated by immunoSEQ multiplex PCR, the TCRdb table keeps only in-frame clones and is missing some. D and trimming were read from the DNA, whereas the V and J calls and clone size are those reported in that table. The sample lists some 110,000 clones, roughly 82% occurring once. The source of this sequence is a human donor in a cohort sampled during active COVID-19. Input material: peripheral blood. This chain connects TRBV2 to TRBJ1-5; 9 nucleotides line up with TRBD1. CDR3 amino acids: CASSVRGQGNQPQHF. The DNA of the CDR3 is TGTGCCAGCAGTGTTCGGGGACAGGGTAATCAGCCCCAGCATTTT.